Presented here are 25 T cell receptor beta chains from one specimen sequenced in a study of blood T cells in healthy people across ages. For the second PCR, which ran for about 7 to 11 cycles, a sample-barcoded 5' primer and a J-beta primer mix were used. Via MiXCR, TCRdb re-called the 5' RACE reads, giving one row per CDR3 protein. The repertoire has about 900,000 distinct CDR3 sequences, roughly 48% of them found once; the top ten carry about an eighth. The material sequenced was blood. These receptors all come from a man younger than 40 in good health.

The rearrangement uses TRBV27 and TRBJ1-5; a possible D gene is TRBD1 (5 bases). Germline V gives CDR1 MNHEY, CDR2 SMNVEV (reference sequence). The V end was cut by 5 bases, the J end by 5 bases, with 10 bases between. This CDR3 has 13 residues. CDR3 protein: CASSQGVDQPQHF. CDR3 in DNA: TGTGCCAGCAGTCAAGGGGTGGATCAGCCCCAGCATTTT.

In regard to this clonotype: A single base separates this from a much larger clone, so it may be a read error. CDR3 in amino acids: CSARDLRDIHNEQYF. The CDR3 DNA follows: TGCAGTGCTAGAGATCTAAGGGATATCCACAATGAGCAGTACTTC. The chain uses TRBV20-1 and TRBJ2-7, with unresolved D. Germline V CDR1 and CDR2: DFQATT, SNEGSKA (reference sequence). With 0 bases removed from V and 7 bases from J, the gap between germline ends came to 19 bases. This CDR3 spans 15 amino acids.

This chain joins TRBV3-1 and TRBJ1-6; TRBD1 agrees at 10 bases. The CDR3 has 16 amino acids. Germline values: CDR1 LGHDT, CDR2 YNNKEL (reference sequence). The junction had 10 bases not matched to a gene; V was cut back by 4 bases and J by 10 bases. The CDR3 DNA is TGTGCCAGCAGCCCCCGGGGACAGGGGTTCAGATCACCCCTCCACTTT. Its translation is CASSPRGQGFRSPLHF.

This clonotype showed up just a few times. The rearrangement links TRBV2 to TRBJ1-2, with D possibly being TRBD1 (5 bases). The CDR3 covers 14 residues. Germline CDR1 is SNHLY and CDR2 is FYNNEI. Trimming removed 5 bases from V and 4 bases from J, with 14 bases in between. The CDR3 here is CASSYRATGYGYTF. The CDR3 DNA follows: TGTGCCAGCAGTTACCGGGCTACAGGCTATGGCTACACCTTC.

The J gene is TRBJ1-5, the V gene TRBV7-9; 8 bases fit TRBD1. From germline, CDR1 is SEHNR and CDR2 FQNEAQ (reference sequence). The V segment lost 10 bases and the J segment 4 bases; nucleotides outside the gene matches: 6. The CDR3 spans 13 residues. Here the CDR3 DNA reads TGTGCCATGTCAGGGACAGGTAATCAGCCCCAGCATTTT. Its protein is CAMSGTGNQPQHF.

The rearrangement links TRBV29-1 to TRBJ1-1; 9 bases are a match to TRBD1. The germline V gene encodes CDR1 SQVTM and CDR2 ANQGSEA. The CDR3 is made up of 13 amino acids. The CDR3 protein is CSERQGVNTEAFF. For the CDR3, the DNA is TGCAGTGAGAGACAGGGGGTGAACACTGAAGCTTTCTTT.

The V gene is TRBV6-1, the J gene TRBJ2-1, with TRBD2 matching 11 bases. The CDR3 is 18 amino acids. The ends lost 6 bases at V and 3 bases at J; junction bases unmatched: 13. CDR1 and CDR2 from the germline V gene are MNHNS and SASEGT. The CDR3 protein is CASRANSGGATSYNEQFF. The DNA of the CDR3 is TGTGCCAGCAGAGCCAATAGCGGGGGGGCGACTAGCTACAATGAGCAGTTCTTC.

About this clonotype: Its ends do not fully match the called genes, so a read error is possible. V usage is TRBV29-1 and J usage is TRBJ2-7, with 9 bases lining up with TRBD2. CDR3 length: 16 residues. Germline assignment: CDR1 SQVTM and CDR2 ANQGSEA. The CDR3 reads CNVEESGLAGTYEQYF. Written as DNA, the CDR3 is TGCAACGTTGAAGAGAGTGGGCTAGCGGGGACCTACGAGCAGTACTTC.

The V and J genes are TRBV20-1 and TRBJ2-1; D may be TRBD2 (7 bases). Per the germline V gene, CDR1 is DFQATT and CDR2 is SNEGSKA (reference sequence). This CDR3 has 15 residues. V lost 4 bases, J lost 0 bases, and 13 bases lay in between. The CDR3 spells CSAKGGPSSYNEQFF. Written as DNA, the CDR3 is TGCAGTGCTAAGGGGGGGCCGAGCTCCTACAATGAGCAGTTCTTC.

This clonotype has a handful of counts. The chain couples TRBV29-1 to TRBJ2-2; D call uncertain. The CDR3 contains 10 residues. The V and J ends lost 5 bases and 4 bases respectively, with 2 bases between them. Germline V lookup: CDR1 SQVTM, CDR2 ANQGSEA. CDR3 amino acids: CSVLTGELFF. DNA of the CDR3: TGCAGCGTTCTCACCGGGGAGCTGTTTTTT.

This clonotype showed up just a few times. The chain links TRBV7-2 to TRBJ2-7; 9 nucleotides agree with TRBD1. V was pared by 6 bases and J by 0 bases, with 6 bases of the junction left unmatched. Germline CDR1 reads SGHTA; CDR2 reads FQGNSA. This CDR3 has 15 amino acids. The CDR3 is CASSKTGGSSYEQYF. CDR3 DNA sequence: TGTGCCAGCAGTAAGACAGGGGGAAGCTCCTACGAGCAGTACTTC.

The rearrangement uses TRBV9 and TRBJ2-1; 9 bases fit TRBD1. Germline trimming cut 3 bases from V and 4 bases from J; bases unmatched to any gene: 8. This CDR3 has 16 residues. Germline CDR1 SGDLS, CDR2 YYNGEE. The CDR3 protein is CASSAGGTGKYNEQFF. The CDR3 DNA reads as TGTGCCAGCAGCGCCGGCGGGACAGGGAAATACAATGAGCAGTTCTTC.

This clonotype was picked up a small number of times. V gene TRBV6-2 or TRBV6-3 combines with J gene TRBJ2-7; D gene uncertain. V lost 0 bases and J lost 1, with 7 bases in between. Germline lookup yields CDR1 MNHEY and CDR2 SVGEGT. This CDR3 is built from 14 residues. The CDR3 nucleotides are TGTGCCAGCAGTTACTCGATGGGTTCCTACGAGCAGTACTTC. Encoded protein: CASSYSMGSYEQYF.

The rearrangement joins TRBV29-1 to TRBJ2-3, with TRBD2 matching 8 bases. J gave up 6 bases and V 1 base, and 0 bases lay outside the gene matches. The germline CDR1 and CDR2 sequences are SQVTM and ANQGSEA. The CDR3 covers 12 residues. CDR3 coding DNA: TGCAGCGTTGAAGGACTAGCGGATACGCAGTATTTT. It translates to CSVEGLADTQYF.

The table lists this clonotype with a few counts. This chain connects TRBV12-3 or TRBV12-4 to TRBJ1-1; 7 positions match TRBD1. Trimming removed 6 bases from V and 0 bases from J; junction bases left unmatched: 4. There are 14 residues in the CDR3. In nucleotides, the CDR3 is TGTGCCAGCAGCAACAGGGGTATGAACACTGAAGCTTTCTTT. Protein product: CASSNRGMNTEAFF.

CDR3: CSARGEGGGGSYNEQFF. The CDR3 region has the DNA TGCAGTGCTAGAGGGGAAGGGGGGGGCGGATCCTACAATGAGCAGTTCTTC. This chain links TRBV20-1 with TRBJ2-1; D is perhaps TRBD2 (7 bases). CDR3 length: 17 residues. The V gene lost 1 base and the J gene lost 1 base, with 17 bases spanning the gap. Germline CDR1 is DFQATT and CDR2 is SNEGSKA (reference sequence).

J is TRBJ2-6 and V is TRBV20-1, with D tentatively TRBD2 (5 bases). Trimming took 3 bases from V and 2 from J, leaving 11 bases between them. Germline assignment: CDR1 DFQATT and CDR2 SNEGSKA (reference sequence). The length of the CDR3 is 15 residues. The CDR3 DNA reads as TGCAGTGCTAGCCCAGGTAGCGCTGGGGCCAACGTCCTGACTTTC. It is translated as CSASPGSAGANVLTF.

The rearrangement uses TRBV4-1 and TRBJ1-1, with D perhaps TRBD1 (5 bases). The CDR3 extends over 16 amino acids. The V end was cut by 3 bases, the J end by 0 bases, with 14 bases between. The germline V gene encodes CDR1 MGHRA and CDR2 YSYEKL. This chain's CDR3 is CASSHTGGALNTEAFF. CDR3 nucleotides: TGCGCCAGCAGCCACACCGGCGGGGCACTGAACACTGAAGCTTTCTTT.

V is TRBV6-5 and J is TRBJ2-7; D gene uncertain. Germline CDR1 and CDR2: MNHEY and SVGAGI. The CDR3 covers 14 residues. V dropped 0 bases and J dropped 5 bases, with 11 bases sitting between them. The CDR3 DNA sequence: TGTGCCAGCAGTTACTCCCAGATTCAGGACGAGCAGTACTTC. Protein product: CASSYSQIQDEQYF.

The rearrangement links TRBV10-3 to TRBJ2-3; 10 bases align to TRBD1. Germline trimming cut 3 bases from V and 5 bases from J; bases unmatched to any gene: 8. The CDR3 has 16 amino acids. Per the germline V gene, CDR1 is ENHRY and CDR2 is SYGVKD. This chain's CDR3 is CAISDSLRDRGDTQYF. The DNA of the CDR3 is TGTGCCATCAGTGACAGTTTAAGGGACAGGGGAGATACGCAGTATTTT.

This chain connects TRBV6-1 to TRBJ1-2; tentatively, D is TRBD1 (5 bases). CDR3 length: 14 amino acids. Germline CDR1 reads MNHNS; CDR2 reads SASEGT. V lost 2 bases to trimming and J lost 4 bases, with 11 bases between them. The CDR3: CASSERGWSYGYTF. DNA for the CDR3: TGTGCCAGCAGTGAAAGGGGATGGAGCTATGGCTACACCTTC.

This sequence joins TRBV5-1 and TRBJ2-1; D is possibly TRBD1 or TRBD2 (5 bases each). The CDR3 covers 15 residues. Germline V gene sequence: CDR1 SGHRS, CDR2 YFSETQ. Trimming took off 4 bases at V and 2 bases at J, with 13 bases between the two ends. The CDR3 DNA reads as TGCGCCAGCAGCGGGGGACCGCAGACCTACAATGAGCAGTTCTTC. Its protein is CASSGGPQTYNEQFF.

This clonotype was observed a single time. CDR3 sequence: CASSYVGNLPNQPQHF. The CDR3 bases are TGTGCCAGCAGTTACGTGGGCAACCTTCCCAATCAGCCCCAGCATTTT. This chain joins TRBV6-5 and TRBJ1-5; D ambiguous. Trimming cost V 2 bases and J 3 bases, with 14 bases left between them. Looked up from germline, CDR1 is MNHEY and CDR2 is SVGAGI. The CDR3 runs to 16 residues.

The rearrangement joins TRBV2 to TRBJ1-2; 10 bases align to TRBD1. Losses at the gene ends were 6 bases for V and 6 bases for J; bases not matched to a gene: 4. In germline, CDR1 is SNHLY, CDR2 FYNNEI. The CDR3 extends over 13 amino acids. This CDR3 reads CASRRQGANGYTF. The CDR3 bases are TGTGCCAGCAGGAGACAGGGGGCGAATGGCTACACCTTC. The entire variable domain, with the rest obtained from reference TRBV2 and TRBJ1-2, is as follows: EPEVTQTPSHQVTQMGQEVILRCVPISNHLYFYWYRQILGQKVEFLVSFYNNEISEKSEIFDDQFSVERPDGSNFTLKIRSTKLEDSAMYFCASRRQGANGYTFGSGTRLTVV.

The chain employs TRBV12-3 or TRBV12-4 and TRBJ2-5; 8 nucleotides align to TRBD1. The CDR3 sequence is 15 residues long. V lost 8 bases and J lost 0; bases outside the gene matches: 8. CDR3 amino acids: CASLTGQAYQETQYF. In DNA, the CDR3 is TGTGCCAGCCTAACGGGACAGGCTTACCAAGAGACCCAGTACTTC.